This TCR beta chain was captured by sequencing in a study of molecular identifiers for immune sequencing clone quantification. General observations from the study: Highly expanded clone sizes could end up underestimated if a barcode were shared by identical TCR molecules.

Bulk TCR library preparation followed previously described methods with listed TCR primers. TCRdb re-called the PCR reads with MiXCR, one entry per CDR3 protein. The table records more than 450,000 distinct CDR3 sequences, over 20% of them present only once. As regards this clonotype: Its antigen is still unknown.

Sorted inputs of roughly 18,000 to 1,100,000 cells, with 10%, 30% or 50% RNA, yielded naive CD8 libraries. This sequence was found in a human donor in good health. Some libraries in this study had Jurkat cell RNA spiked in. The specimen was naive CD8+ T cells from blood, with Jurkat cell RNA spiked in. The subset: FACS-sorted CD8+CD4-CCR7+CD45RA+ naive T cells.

The CDR3 reads CASSIVLAGYYEQYF. Here the CDR3 DNA reads TGTGCCAGTAGTATAGTGTTGGCAGGTTACTACGAGCAGTACTTC. The rearrangement links TRBV19 to TRBJ2-7; D is unresolved. The CDR3 loop spans 15 amino acids. The germline V gene has CDR1 LNHDA and CDR2 SQIVND (reference sequence). V lost 1 base, J lost 3 bases, and 13 bases lay in between.